The 15 T cell receptor beta chains below come from one sample, sequenced in a study of T-cell memory formation after mild COVID-19. TCRdb passed the 5' RACE reads through MiXCR, listing each CDR3 protein once. The sample holds just over 350,000 distinct CDR3 sequences, around an eighth seen once. Sequenced input: PBMCs or a T cell subset sorted from them (not recorded which). Receptors were obtained from a young man who had mild COVID-19 (a few samples of this study predate the infection). Cell type and time point are not known.

The gene calls are TRBV12-3 or TRBV12-4 and TRBJ2-5, with TRBD2 matching 15 bases. V lost 6 bases to trimming and J lost 5 bases; unmatched junction nucleotides: 10. The length of the CDR3 is 17 residues. CDR3 residues: CASRMGLAGGNRETQYF. The CDR3, as DNA: TGTGCCAGCAGAATGGGACTAGCGGGGGGCAACCGGGAGACCCAGTACTTC.

V and J are TRBV7-2 and TRBJ1-5; unclear D gene. Trimming left V 5 bases short and J 6 bases short, with 11 bases between. The CDR3 runs 13 residues. The germline V gene encodes CDR1 SGHTA and CDR2 FQGNSA. CDR3 DNA: TGTGCCAGCAGCCCCGGGTGGGCTCAGCCCCAGCATTTT. It is translated as CASSPGWAQPQHF. Full variable domain (missing parts from reference TRBV7-2 and TRBJ1-5): GAGVSQSPSNKVTEKGKDVELRCDPISGHTALYWYRQSLGQGLEFLIYFQGNSAPDKSGLPSDRFSAERTGGSVSTLTIQRTQQEDSAVYLCASSPGWAQPQHFGDGTRLSIL.

The gene calls are TRBV7-9 and TRBJ1-1, with 9 bases fitting TRBD1. Germline V CDR1 and CDR2: SEHNR, FQNEAQ (reference sequence). The CDR3 loop spans 14 amino acids. V dropped 4 bases and J dropped 4; count of bases not matched to a gene: 4. CDR3 sequence (DNA): TGTGCCAGCAGCTCCGGACAGGGGACCACTGAAGCTTTCTTT. Its protein is CASSSGQGTTEAFF. The variable domain in full, with the rest retrieved from reference TRBV7-9 and TRBJ1-1, is DTGVSQNPRHKITKRGQNVTFRCDPISEHNRLYWYRQTLGQGPEFLTYFQNEAQLEKSRLLSDRFSAERPKGSFSTLEIQRTEQGDSAMYLCASSSGQGTTEAFFGQGTRLTVV.

Points on this clonotype: Relative to the germline gene, one junction end is altered; a read error may explain this. The chain couples TRBV7-9 to TRBJ1-2, with D possibly TRBD1 on 6 matching bases. CDR1 and CDR2 from the germline V gene are SEHNR and FQNEAQ (reference sequence). This CDR3 has 12 residues. The CDR3 region has the DNA TGTGCCAGCAGCTACCGACAGGACTACCCATCCTTC. Its protein product is CASSYRQDYPSF.

CDR3 DNA: TGTGCCAGCAGCATAGTCCGGAGGAACAATTCACCCCTCCACTTT. Protein product: CASSIVRRNNSPLHF. The chain couples TRBV11-2 to TRBJ1-6; D not certain. Trimming pared 5 bases from V and 7 bases from J, leaving 15 bases between. There are 15 residues in the CDR3. Per the germline V gene, CDR1 is SGHAT and CDR2 is FQNNGV.

The chain links TRBV6-6 to TRBJ1-2; D is uncertain. Germline values: CDR1 MNHNY, CDR2 SVGAGI (reference sequence). The V and J ends lost 2 bases and 4 bases respectively, with 11 bases between them. This CDR3 is built from 14 residues. Here the CDR3 reads CASSYGRPGYGYTF. CDR3 bases: TGTGCCAGCAGTTACGGGAGGCCAGGCTATGGCTACACCTTC.

This clonotype was counted at least ten times. This chain links TRBV29-1 with TRBJ1-2; D is undetermined. This CDR3 contains 14 residues. Germline V gene lookup returns CDR1 SQVTM and CDR2 ANQGSEA. The V gene lost 1 base and the J gene lost 8 bases, with 17 bases spanning the gap. The CDR3 loop reads CSVEGVDLLRGYTF. As DNA, the CDR3 is TGCAGCGTTGAAGGGGTCGACTTACTGAGGGGCTACACCTTC.

The chain is built from TRBV3-1 and TRBJ2-7; D not resolved. The CDR3 spans 13 residues. The germline V and J ends were trimmed by 6 bases and 5 bases, with 14 bases remaining between them. Germline V gives CDR1 LGHDT, CDR2 YNNKEL (reference sequence). In DNA, the CDR3 is TGTGCCAGCAGTCTGTCCTTGGGGAACGAGCAGTACTTC. It codes for CASSLSLGNEQYF.

The chain has TRBV9 and TRBJ2-2, with D uncertain. Germline CDR1 SGDLS, CDR2 YYNGEE. The CDR3 runs to 14 residues. Between the trimmed V and J ends, which lost 4 bases and 2 bases, there was a span of 9 bases. The CDR3 sequence: CASSPRVNTGELFF. CDR3 coding DNA: TGTGCCAGCAGCCCGCGAGTCAACACCGGGGAGCTGTTTTTT.

The chain links TRBV4-3 to TRBJ1-4, with a tentative D call TRBD1 (5 bases). Trimming cost V 0 bases and J 5 bases, with 13 bases left between them. CDR1 is LGHNA, CDR2 YSLEER, per germline. This CDR3 comprises 16 residues. The CDR3 sequence: CASSQEPGAGNEKLFF. CDR3 nucleotide sequence: TGCGCCAGCAGCCAAGAGCCCGGGGCCGGAAATGAAAAACTGTTTTTT.

The rearrangement uses TRBV7-6 and TRBJ2-5; TRBD2 agrees at 9 bases. CDR1 is SGHVS and CDR2 is FNYEAQ in the germline V gene. The CDR3 consists of 15 residues. V lost 6 bases and J lost 3; bases outside the gene matches: 8. This CDR3 is CASSYGASGEETQYF. In nucleotides, the CDR3 is TGTGCCAGCAGTTATGGGGCTAGCGGGGAAGAGACCCAGTACTTC.

This clonotype was seen ten or more times. V and J are TRBV4-1 and TRBJ1-1; 8 bases map to TRBD1. Germline V gene data show CDR1 as MGHRA and CDR2 as YSYEKL. Trimming at V came to 1 base and at J to 4 bases, leaving 2 bases not matched to a gene. The CDR3 contains 14 residues. For the CDR3, the DNA is TGCGCCAGCAGCCAAGGAGACAGGGGCACTGAAGCTTTCTTT. Protein sequence: CASSQGDRGTEAFF.

The CDR3 region has the DNA TGCGCCAGCAGCCAGGCCTGGGACAGGGCGGGCAATCAGCCCCAGCATTTT. It yields the protein CASSQAWDRAGNQPQHF. This chain connects TRBV4-1 to TRBJ1-5; TRBD1 agrees at 9 bases. V lost 3 bases to trimming and J lost 2 bases; unmatched junction nucleotides: 8. The germline gives CDR1 MGHRA, CDR2 YSYEKL. The CDR3 is made up of 17 amino acids.

This clonotype was seen more than once but under ten times. The chain joins TRBV20-1 to TRBJ1-1, with 9 bases fitting TRBD1. CDR1 DFQATT and CDR2 SNEGSKA come from the germline V gene (reference sequence). Trimming cost V 5 bases and J 11 bases; bases outside gene matches: 12. This CDR3 is 13 amino acids long. CDR3 sequence (DNA): TGCAGTGCTCCCCAGACAGGGGGTTCTCGGGCTTTCTTT. Protein product: CSAPQTGGSRAFF.

The rearrangement joins TRBV10-3 to TRBJ1-4; D unresolved. The V end lost 3 bases, the J end lost 5 bases, and 7 bases lay between the germline ends. Germline V gene data show CDR1 as ENHRY and CDR2 as SYGVKD. The CDR3 extends over 13 amino acids. CDR3 DNA: TGTGCCATCAGTGATCCTCGAAATGAAAAACTGTTTTTT. Translated: CAISDPRNEKLFF.